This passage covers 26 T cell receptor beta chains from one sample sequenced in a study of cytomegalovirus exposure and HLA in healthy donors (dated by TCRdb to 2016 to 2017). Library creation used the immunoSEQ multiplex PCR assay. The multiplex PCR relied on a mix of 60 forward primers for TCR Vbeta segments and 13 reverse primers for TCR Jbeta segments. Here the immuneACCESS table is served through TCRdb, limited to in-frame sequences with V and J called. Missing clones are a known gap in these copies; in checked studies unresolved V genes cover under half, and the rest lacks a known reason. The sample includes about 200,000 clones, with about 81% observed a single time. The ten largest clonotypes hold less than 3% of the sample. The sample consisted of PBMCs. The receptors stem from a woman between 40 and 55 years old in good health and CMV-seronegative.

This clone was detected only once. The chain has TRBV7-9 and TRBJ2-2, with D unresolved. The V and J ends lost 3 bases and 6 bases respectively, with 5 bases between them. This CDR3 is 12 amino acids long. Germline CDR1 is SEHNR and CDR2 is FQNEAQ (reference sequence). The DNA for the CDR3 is TGTGCCAGCAGCTTCTCGGCCGGGGAGCTGTTTTTT. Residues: CASSFSAGELFF.

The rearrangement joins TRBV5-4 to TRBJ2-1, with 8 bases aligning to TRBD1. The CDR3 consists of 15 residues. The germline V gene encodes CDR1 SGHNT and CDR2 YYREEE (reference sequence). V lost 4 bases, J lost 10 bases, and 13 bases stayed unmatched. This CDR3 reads CASSPDRGQRREQFF. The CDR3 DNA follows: TGTGCCAGCAGCCCCGACAGGGGACAACGTCGGGAGCAGTTCTTC. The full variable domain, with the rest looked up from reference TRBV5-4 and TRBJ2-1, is ETGVTQSPTHLIKTRGQQVTLRCSSQSGHNTVSWYQQALGQGPQFIFQYYREEENGRGNFPPRFSGLQFPNYSSELNVNALELDDSALYLCASSPDRGQRREQFFGPGTRLTVL.

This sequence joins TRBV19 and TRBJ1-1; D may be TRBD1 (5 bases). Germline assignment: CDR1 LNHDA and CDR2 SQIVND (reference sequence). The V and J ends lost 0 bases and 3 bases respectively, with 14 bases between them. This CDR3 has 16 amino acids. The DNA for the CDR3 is TGTGCCAGTAGTATAGATCTCAGGGTCGGAGACACTGAAGCTTTCTTT. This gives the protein CASSIDLRVGDTEAFF.

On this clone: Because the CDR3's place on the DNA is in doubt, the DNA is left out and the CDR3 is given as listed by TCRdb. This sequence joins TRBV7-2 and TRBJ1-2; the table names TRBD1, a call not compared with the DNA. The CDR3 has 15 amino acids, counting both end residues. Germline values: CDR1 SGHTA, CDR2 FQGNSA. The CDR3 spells CASSLFGPGGYGYTF.

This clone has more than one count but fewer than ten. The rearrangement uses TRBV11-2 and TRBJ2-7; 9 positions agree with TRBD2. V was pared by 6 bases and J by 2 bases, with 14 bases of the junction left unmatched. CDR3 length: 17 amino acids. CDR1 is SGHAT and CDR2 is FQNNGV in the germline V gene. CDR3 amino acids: CASRTPKGSSGAYEQYF. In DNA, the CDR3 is TGTGCCAGCAGGACCCCCAAGGGGTCTAGCGGGGCCTACGAGCAGTACTTC.

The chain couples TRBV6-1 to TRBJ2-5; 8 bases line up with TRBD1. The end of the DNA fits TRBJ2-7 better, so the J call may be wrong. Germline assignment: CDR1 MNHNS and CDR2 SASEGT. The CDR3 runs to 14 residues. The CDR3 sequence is CASTGSRGLYEQYF. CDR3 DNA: TGTGCCAGCACCGGCAGCAGGGGGCTCTACGAGCAGTACTTC.

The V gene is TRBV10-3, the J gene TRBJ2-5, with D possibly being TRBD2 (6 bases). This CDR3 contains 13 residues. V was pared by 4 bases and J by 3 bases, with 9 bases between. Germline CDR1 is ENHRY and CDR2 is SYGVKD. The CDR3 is CAISGIAEETQYF. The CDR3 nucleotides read TGTGCCATCAGTGGCATAGCGGAAGAGACCCAGTACTTC.

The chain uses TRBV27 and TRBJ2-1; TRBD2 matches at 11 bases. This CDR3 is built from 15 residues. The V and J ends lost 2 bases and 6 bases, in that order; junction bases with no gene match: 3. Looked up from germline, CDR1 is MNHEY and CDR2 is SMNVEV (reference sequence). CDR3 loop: CASSLPTSGSNEQFF. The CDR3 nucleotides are TGTGCCAGCAGTTTACCCACTAGCGGGAGCAATGAGCAGTTCTTC.

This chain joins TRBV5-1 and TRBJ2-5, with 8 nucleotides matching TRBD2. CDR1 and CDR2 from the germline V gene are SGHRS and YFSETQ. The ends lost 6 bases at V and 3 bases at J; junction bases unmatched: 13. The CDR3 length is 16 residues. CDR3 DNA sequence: TGCGCCAGCACTAGACGGGGGGGACCGAACAAAGAGACCCAGTACTTC. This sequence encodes CASTRRGGPNKETQYF.

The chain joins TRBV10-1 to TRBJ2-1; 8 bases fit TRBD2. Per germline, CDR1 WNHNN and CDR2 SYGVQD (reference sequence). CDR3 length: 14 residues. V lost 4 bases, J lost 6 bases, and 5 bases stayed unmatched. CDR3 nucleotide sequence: TGCGCCAGCAGTGCTTCCGGGAGGGTCAATGAGCAGTTCTTC. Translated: CASSASGRVNEQFF.

The CDR3 DNA reads as TGTGCCAGCAGCTTAGCTTGGACCCACGGGACAGGGATTCCCTACGAGCAGTACTTC. It is translated as CASSLAWTHGTGIPYEQYF. The rearrangement joins TRBV7-8 to TRBJ2-7, with 9 bases that match TRBD1. V shed 0 bases, J shed 2 bases, and the junction held 14 bases outside the gene matches. Germline V gene data show CDR1 as SGHVS and CDR2 as FQNEAQ. This CDR3 has 19 residues.

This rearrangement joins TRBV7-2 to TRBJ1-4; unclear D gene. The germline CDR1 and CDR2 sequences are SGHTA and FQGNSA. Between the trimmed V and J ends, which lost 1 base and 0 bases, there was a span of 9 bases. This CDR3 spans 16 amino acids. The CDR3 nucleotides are TGTGCCAGCAGCTTAGGACATCTTGCAACTAATGAAAAACTGTTTTTT. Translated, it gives CASSLGHLATNEKLFF. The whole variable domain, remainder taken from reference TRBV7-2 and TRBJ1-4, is GAGVSQSPSNKVTEKGKDVELRCDPISGHTALYWYRQSLGQGLEFLIYFQGNSAPDKSGLPSDRFSAERTGGSVSTLTIQRTQQEDSAVYLCASSLGHLATNEKLFFGSGTQLSVL.

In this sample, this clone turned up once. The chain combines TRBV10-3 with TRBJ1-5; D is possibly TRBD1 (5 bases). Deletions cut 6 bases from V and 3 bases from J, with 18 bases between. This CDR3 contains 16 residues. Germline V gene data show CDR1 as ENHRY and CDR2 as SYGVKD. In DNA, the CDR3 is TGTGCCATCAGACCCGCCGCCGGAGGGGACAATCAGCCCCAGCATTTT. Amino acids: CAIRPAAGGDNQPQHF.

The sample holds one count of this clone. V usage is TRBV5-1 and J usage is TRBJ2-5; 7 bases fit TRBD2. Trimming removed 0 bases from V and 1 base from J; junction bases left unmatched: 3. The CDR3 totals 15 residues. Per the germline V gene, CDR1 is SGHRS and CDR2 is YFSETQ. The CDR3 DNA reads TGCGCCAGCAGCTTGGGTGGGGGGGGCCAAGAGACCCAGTACTTC. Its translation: CASSLGGGGQETQYF.

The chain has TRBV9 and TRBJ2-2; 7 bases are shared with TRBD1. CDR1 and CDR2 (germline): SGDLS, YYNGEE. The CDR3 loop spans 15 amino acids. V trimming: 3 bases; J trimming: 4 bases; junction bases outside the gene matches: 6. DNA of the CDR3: TGTGCCAGCAGCGCCCCCGGGACAGCCACCGGGGAGCTGTTTTTT. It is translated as CASSAPGTATGELFF.

The DNA for the CDR3 is TGTGCCAGCAGTCCTCGGTACCGACAGGACCGTAAGTACGAGCAGTACTTC. It encodes CASSPRYRQDRKYEQYF. This chain links TRBV28 with TRBJ2-7; possibly TRBD1 for D (6 bases). From germline, CDR1 is MDHEN and CDR2 SYDVKM. CDR3 length: 17 amino acids. Trimming pared 5 bases from V and 4 bases from J, leaving 24 bases between.

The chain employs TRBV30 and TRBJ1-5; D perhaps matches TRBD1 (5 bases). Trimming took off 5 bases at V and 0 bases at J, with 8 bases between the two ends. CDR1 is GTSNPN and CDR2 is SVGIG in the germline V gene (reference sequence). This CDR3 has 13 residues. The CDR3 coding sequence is TGTGCCTGGGGGGGGGATAGCAATCAGCCCCAGCATTTT. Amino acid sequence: CAWGGDSNQPQHF.

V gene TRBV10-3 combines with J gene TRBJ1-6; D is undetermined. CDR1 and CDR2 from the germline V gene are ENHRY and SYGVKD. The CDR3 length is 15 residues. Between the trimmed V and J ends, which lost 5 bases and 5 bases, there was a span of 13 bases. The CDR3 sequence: CAISSGLDDNSPLHF. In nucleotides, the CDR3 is TGTGCCATCAGTTCCGGACTGGACGATAATTCACCCCTCCACTTT.

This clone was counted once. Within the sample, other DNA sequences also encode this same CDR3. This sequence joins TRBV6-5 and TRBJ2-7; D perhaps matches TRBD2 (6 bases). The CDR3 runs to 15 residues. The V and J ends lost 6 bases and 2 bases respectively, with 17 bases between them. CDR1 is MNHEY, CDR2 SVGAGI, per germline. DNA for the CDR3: TGTGCCAGCAGCCAGGACCCGGCGGGGCCCTACGAGCAGTACTTC. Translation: CASSQDPAGPYEQYF.

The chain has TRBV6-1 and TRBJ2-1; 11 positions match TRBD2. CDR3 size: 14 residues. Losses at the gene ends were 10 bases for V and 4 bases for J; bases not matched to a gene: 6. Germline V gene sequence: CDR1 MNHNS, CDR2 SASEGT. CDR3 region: CATRGTSGYNEQFF. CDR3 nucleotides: TGTGCCACCCGAGGGACTAGCGGATACAATGAGCAGTTCTTC.

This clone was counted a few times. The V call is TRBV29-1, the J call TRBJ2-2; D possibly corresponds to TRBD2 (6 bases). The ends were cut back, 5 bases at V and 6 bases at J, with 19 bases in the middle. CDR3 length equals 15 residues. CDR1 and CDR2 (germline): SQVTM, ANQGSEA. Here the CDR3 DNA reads TGCAGCGTTCTAAATCCCGCCGGGACTCCCGGGGAGCTGTTTTTT. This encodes CSVLNPAGTPGELFF.

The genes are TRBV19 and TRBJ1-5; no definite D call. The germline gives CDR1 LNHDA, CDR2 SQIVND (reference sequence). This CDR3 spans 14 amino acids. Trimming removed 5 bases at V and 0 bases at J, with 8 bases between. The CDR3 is CASSPGLSNQPQHF. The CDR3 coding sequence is TGTGCCAGTAGTCCAGGCCTTAGCAATCAGCCCCAGCATTTT.

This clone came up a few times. Here the CDR3 DNA reads TGTGCCAGCAGTGCCGAGTATGCAACTAATGAAAAACTGTTTTTT. Protein sequence: CASSAEYATNEKLFF. The V gene is TRBV2, the J gene TRBJ1-4, with D unclear. CDR3 length equals 15 residues. V lost 4 bases and J lost 0, with 9 bases in between. Germline-derived CDR1 and CDR2 are SNHLY and FYNNEI.

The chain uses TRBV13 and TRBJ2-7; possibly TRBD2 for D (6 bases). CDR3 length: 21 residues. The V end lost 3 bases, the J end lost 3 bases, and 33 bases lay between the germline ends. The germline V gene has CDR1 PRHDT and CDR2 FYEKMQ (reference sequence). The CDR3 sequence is CASSFLISNPRDLKGNYEQYF. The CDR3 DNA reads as TGTGCCAGCAGCTTTCTTATAAGCAACCCGCGGGACCTAAAGGGGAACTACGAGCAGTACTTC.

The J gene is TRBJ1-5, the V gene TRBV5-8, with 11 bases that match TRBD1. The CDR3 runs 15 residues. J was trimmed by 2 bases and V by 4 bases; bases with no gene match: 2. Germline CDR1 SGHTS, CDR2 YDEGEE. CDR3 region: CASSRDRGGNQPQHF. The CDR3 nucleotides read TGTGCCAGCAGCCGGGACAGGGGGGGCAATCAGCCCCAGCATTTT.

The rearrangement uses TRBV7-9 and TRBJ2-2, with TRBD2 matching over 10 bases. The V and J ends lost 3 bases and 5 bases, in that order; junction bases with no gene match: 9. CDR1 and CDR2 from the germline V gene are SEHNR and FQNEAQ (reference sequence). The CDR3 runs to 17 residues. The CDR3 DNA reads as TGTGCCAGCAGCTTTCGCGCTAGCGGGAGAGGTACCGGGGAGCTGTTTTTT. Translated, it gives CASSFRASGRGTGELFF.